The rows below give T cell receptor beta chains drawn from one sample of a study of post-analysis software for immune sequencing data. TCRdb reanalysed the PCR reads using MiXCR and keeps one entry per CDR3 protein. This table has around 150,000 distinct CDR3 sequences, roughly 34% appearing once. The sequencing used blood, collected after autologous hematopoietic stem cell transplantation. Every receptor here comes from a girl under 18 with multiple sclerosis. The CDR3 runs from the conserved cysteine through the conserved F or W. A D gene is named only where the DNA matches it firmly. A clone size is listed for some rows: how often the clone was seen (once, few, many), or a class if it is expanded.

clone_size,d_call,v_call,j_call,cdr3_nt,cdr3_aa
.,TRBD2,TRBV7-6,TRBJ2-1,TGTGCCAGCAGCTTGGCCGGGACTAGAGGGAACAATGAGCAGTTCTTC,CASSLAGTRGNNEQFF
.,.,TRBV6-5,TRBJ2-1,TGTGCCAGCAGTTACTCGTGGGGATCCTACAATGAGCAGTTCTTC,CASSYSWGSYNEQFF
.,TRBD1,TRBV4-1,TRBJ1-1,TGCGCCAGCAGCCTAGAACAGACAGGGGGGTCGACTGAAGCTTTCTTT,CASSLEQTGGSTEAFF
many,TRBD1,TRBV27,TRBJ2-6,TGTGCCAGCATTCTTACAGGGGGCCTTCTCTCTGGGGCCAACGTCCTGACTTTC,CASILTGGLLSGANVLTF
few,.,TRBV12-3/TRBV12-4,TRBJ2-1,TGTGCCAGCAGCCCAGGCTCTGGACCCTACAATGAGCAGTTCTTC,CASSPGSGPYNEQFF
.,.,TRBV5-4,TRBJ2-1,TGTGCCAGCAGCCCGGCGGAGGTCTACAATGAGCAGTTCTTC,CASSPAEVYNEQFF
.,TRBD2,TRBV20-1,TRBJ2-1,TGCAGTGGGATGGAGGGCGGGAGCCATCCGCAGTTCTTC,CSGMEGGSHPQFF
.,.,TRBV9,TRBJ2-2,TGTGCCAGCAGCTCAACTCCAGGAAGTGTCCTTTCAACCGGGGAGCTGTTTTTT,CASSSTPGSVLSTGELFF
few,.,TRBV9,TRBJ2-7,TGTGCCAGCAGCCCAGCCGACAGTTACGAGCAGTACTTC,CASSPADSYEQYF
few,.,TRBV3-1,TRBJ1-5,TGTGCCAGCAGCCAAGTGGCAGGCGATCAGCCCCAGCATTTT,CASSQVAGDQPQHF
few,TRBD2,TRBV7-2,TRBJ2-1,TGTGCCAGCAGCTTAGGACTAGCGTCGAGCTCCTACAATGAGCAGTTCTTC,CASSLGLASSSYNEQFF
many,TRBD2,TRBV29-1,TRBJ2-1,TGCAGCGTTACCTTGGGGGAGGGGACCTACAATGAGCAGTTCTTC,CSVTLGEGTYNEQFF
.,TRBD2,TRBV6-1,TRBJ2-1,TGTGCCAGCATAATAGCGGGAGGGCCGGGCAATGAGCAGTTCTTC,CASIIAGGPGNEQFF
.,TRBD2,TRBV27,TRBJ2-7,TGTGCCAGCAGATCTCTCGCGGGACTAGCTCCCTACGAGCAGTACTTC,CASRSLAGLAPYEQYF
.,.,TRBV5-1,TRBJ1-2,TGCGCCAGCAGCTTAACCCCAGGGAATGGCTACACCTTC,CASSLTPGNGYTF
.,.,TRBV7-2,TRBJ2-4,TGTGCCAGCAGCCTAGTCGTTTGGCTAGGGGGAGCCAAAAACATTCAGTACTTC,CASSLVVWLGGAKNIQYF
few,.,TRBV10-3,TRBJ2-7,TGTGCCATCAGTGACGGGGGCTCCTACGAGCAGTACTTC,CAISDGGSYEQYF
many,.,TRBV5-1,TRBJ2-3,TGCGCCAGCAGCCCCGGACTATTCCTCGAGGGAGATACGCAGTATTTT,CASSPGLFLEGDTQYF
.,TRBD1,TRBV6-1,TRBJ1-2,TGTGCCAGCAGTGAAGAGGGACAGGGAATCGGTGGCTACACCTTC,CASSEEGQGIGGYTF
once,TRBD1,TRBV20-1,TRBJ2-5,TGCAGTGCTGGTCCGGGACAGGGGCGAAAAGAGACCCAGTACTTC,CSAGPGQGRKETQYF
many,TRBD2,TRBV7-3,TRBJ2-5,TGTGCCAGCAGCGCCGGAGGGGCGGGAGCTGAGACCCAGTACTTC,CASSAGGAGAETQYF
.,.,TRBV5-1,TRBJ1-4,TGCGCCAGCAGCTTCGGCTGGCAGTCCGCTAATGAAAAACTGTTTTTT,CASSFGWQSANEKLFF
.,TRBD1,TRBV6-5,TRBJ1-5,TGTGCCAGCAGGGGAGACAGGGTCGGCAATCAGCCCCAGCATTTT,CASRGDRVGNQPQHF
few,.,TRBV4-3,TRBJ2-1,TGCGCCAGCAGCAGAACCGCTGGCAGAAACAATGAGCAGTTCTTC,CASSRTAGRNNEQFF
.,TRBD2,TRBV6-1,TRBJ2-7,TGTGCCAGCAGCACACTAGCGGGAGAAGGCGAGCAGTACTTC,CASSTLAGEGEQYF
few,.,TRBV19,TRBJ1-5,TGTGCCAGTAGTGGCAGGGGCCATCAGCCCCAGCATTTT,CASSGRGHQPQHF
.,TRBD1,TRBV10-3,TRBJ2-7,TGTGCCATCAGTCCTCCGGGACAGGGGGGAAACTACGAGCAGTACTTC,CAISPPGQGGNYEQYF
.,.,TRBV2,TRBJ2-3,TGTGCCAGCAGTGTGGGGAGCGGGCGCACAGATACGCAGTATTTT,CASSVGSGRTDTQYF
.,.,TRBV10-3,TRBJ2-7,TGTGCCATCAGGGACAGAAAGGGTTACGAGCAGTACTTC,CAIRDRKGYEQYF
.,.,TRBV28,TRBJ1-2,TGTGCCAGCAGTTTAGGCAGGAGCTATGGCTACACCTTC,CASSLGRSYGYTF
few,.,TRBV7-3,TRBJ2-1,TGTGCCAGCAGCTTAGACAGACTTTCGCTGAATGAGCAGTTCTTC,CASSLDRLSLNEQFF
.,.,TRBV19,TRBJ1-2,TGTGCCGGTAGTATACCGGGAAGAGAGGGCTACACCTTC,CAGSIPGREGYTF
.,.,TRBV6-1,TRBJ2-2,TGTGCCAGCAGTATTCAGGGGGGGTTGCCCGGGGAGCTGTTTTTT,CASSIQGGLPGELFF
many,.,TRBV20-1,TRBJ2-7,TGCAGTGCTAACCTAGATGGGGGCTACGAGCAGTACTTC,CSANLDGGYEQYF
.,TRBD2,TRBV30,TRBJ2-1,TGTGCCTGGAGTGGACTAGCGGGAGGACTCACTGTCTACTACAATGAGCAGTTCTTC,CAWSGLAGGLTVYYNEQFF
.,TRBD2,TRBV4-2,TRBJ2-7,TGTGCCAGCAGCCAAGAATTGAGCGGGAGTTACGAGCAGTACTTC,CASSQELSGSYEQYF